These 13 T cell receptor beta chains were all obtained from the same sample, sequenced in a study of OX40 agonist ivuxolimab in advanced cancers. The library was made by the immunoSEQ multiplex PCR assay. TCRdb carries this immuneACCESS record with in-frame sequences only. Its versions omit some clonotypes, under half of them owing to an unresolved V gene in the studies checked, with the rest unexplained. The sample table records approximately 60,000 clones; more than 75% of these occur just once. The ten largest clones represent approximately 2.4% of the sample. This material consisted of CD4+ or CD8+ T cells sorted from blood, taken in a trial of the OX40 agonist ivuxolimab. The receptors originated from an adult with an advanced solid tumor such as melanoma, head and neck, liver or kidney cancer.

The sample holds one count of this clone. CDR3: CASRVERSQETQYF. As DNA, the CDR3 is TGTGCCAGCAGAGTTGAGCGGAGCCAAGAGACCCAGTACTTC. J is TRBJ2-5 and V is TRBV6-6; D may be TRBD2 (5 bases). Germline CDR1 MNHNY, CDR2 SVGAGI (reference sequence). The CDR3 has 14 residues. Deletions cut 6 bases from V and 1 base from J, with 12 bases between.

The chain's CDR3 is CASSLTGTGSSEYF. The CDR3 nucleotides read TGTGCCAGCAGCCTAACCGGGACAGGGAGTTCGGAGTACTTC. V and J are TRBV14 and TRBJ2-7, with 9 positions matching TRBD1. This CDR3 has 14 residues. CDR1 and CDR2 from the germline V gene are SGHDN and FVKESK. The V segment lost 4 bases and the J segment 11 bases; nucleotides outside the gene matches: 12.

The gene calls are TRBV5-6 and TRBJ2-1; 8 bases are a match to TRBD2. Trimming removed 6 bases from V and 4 bases from J; junction bases left unmatched: 9. The CDR3 runs 15 residues. CDR1 is SGHDT and CDR2 is YYEEEE in the germline V gene. The CDR3 is CASKVAGSPYNEQFF. CDR3 nucleotides: TGTGCCAGCAAGGTAGCGGGGAGCCCTTACAATGAGCAGTTCTTC.

The rearrangement links TRBV5-4 to TRBJ2-5; tentative D call: TRBD2 (7 bases). Trimming left V 4 bases short and J 8 bases short, with 18 bases between. Per germline, CDR1 SGHNT and CDR2 YYREEE (reference sequence). There are 14 residues in the CDR3. CDR3 DNA: TGTGCCAGCAGCCTGAGGGACGGGGGGCACACCCAGTACTTC. It codes for CASSLRDGGHTQYF.

V gene TRBV5-6 combines with J gene TRBJ1-5, with a weak D call TRBD1 (5 bases). Germline loops: CDR1 SGHDT, CDR2 YYEEEE. The CDR3 is 16 amino acids. The V end lost 2 bases, the J end lost 2 bases, and 14 bases lay between the germline ends. The CDR3 DNA reads as TGTGCCAGCAGCTTTTCGGTAGGGGCGGGCAATCAGCCCCAGCATTTT. Amino acids: CASSFSVGAGNQPQHF.

This sequence joins TRBV30 and TRBJ1-6; no clear D. Germline-derived CDR1 and CDR2 are GTSNPN and SVGIG (reference sequence). The CDR3 is 12 residues long. Trimming took off 0 bases at V and 9 bases at J, with 6 bases between the two ends. CDR3 region: CAWSVPSSPLHF. The CDR3, as DNA: TGTGCCTGGAGTGTACCTAGTTCACCCCTCCACTTT.

The V gene is TRBV7-3, the J gene TRBJ2-1; 11 bases fit TRBD2. V gave up 5 bases and J gave up 5 bases; unmatched junction bases: 8. This CDR3 region has 16 residues. Germline V gene sequence: CDR1 SGHTA, CDR2 FQGTGA. The CDR3 reads CASSRTSGGPDNEQFF. For the CDR3, the DNA is TGTGCCAGCAGCCGAACTAGCGGGGGACCTGACAATGAGCAGTTCTTC.

The gene calls are TRBV7-9 and TRBJ2-3; 8 bases map to TRBD2. This CDR3 is 13 amino acids long. Germline CDR1 reads SEHNR; CDR2 reads FQNEAQ (reference sequence). V dropped 0 bases and J dropped 11; count of bases not matched to a gene: 4. The CDR3 region has the DNA TGTGCCAGCAGCTTAGCAGGCGGGAGGTGGCAGTATTTT. It translates to CASSLAGGRWQYF.

Only a few counts were recorded for this clone. V and J are TRBV12-5 and TRBJ2-2; 14 bases map to TRBD2. The germline V gene has CDR1 LGHNT and CDR2 FRNRAP. The CDR3 sequence is 16 residues long. The V and J ends lost 6 bases and 6 bases, in that order; junction bases with no gene match: 6. The CDR3 sequence is CASGPGTSGRSGELFF. DNA for the CDR3: TGTGCTAGTGGGCCCGGGACTAGCGGGAGATCCGGGGAGCTGTTTTTT.

This chain links TRBV6-9 with TRBJ2-7; TRBD2 matches at 7 bases. In germline, CDR1 is MNHGY, CDR2 SVAAGI. V lost 2 bases to trimming and J lost 3 bases; unmatched junction nucleotides: 7. The CDR3 covers 15 residues. CDR3 in DNA: TGTGCCAGCAGTTATAATGCGGGAGTCCACTACGAGCAGTACTTC. This translates into CASSYNAGVHYEQYF.

In DNA form, the CDR3 reads TGTGCCATCAGGGATCAACAGAGCTCCTATAATTCACCCCTCCACTTT. Translated: CAIRDQQSSYNSPLHF. The gene calls are TRBV10-3 and TRBJ1-6; no firm D call. CDR3 length: 16 residues. Trimming cost V 6 bases and J 0 bases, with 12 bases left between them. Per germline, CDR1 ENHRY and CDR2 SYGVKD.

This rearrangement joins TRBV7-2 to TRBJ2-1; 7 bases are a match to TRBD1. Trimming at V came to 5 bases and at J to 4 bases, leaving 11 bases not matched to a gene. CDR1 is SGHTA and CDR2 is FQGNSA in the germline V gene. The length of the CDR3 is 16 residues. This CDR3 is CASSMRGRPPYNEQFF. DNA of the CDR3: TGTGCCAGCAGCATGAGGGGGCGACCCCCTTACAATGAGCAGTTCTTC.

The CDR3 sequence is CASSPPGLAGVNNEQFF. CDR3 bases: TGTGCCAGCTCACCACCGGGTCTAGCGGGAGTCAACAATGAGCAGTTCTTC. J is TRBJ2-1 and V is TRBV18, with 10 bases lining up with TRBD2. This CDR3 contains 17 residues. V was clipped by 0 bases and J by 5 bases; unmatched bases: 7. Germline lookup yields CDR1 KGHSH and CDR2 LQKENI. The variable domain in full, with the rest retrieved from reference TRBV18 and TRBJ2-1, is NAGVMQNPRHLVRRRGQEARLRCSPMKGHSHVYWYRQLPEEGLKFMVYLQKENIIDESGMPKERFSAEFPKEGPSILRIQQVVRGDSAAYFCASSPPGLAGVNNEQFFGPGTRLTVL.